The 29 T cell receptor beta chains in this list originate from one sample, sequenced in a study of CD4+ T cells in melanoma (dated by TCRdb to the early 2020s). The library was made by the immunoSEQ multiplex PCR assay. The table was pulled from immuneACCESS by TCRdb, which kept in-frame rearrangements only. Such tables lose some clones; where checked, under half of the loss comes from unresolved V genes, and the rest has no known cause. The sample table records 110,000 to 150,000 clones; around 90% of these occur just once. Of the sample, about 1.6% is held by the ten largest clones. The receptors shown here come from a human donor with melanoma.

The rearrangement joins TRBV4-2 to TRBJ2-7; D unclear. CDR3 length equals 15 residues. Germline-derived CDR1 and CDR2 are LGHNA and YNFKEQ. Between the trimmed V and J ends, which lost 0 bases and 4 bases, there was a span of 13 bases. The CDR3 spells CASSQDFRNEYEQYF. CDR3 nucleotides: TGTGCCAGCAGCCAAGATTTTAGGAATGAGTACGAGCAGTACTTC.

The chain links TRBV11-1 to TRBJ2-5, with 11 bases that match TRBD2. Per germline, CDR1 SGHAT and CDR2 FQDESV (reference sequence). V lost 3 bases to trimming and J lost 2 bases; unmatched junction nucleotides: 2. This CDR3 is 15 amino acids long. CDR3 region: CASSLRLAGQETQYF. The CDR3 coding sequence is TGTGCCAGCAGCTTGCGACTAGCGGGGCAAGAGACCCAGTACTTC.

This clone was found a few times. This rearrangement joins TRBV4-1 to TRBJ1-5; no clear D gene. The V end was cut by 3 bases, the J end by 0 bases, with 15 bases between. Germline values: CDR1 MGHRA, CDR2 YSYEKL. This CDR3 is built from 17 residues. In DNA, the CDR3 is TGCGCCAGCAGCCAGTTACCGCAGTCATATAGCAATCAGCCCCAGCATTTT. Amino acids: CASSQLPQSYSNQPQHF.

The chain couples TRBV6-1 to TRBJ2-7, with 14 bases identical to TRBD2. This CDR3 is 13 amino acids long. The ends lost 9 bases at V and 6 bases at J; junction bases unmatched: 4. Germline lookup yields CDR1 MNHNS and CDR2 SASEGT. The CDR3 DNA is TGTGCCAGTCGGGGACTAGCGGGGGTCGAGCAGTACTTC. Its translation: CASRGLAGVEQYF.

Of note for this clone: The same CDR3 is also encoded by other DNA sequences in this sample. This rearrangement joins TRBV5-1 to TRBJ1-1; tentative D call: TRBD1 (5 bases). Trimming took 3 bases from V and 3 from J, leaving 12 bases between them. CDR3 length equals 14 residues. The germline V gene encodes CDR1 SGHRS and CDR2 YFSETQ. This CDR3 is CASSSGPGDTEAFF. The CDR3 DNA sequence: TGCGCCAGCAGCTCCGGACCGGGGGACACTGAAGCTTTCTTT.

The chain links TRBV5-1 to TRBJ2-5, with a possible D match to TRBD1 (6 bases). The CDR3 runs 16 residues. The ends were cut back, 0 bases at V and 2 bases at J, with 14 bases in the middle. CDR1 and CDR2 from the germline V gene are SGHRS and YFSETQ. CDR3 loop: CASSLAWGTNQETQYF. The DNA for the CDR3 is TGCGCCAGCAGCTTGGCCTGGGGGACAAATCAAGAGACCCAGTACTTC.

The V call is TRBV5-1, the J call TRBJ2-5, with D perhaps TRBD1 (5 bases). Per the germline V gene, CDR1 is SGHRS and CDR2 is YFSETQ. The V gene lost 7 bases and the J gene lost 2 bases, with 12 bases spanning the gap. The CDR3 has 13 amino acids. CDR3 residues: CASGAGPQETQYF. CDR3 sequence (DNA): TGCGCCAGCGGGGCCGGGCCACAAGAGACCCAGTACTTC.

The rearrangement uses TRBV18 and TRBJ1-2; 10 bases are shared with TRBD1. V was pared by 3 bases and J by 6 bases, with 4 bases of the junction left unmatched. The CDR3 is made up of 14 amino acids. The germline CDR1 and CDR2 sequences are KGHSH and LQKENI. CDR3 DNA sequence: TGTGCCAGCTCACCGGGGACAGGGGCTAATGGCTACACCTTC. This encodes CASSPGTGANGYTF.

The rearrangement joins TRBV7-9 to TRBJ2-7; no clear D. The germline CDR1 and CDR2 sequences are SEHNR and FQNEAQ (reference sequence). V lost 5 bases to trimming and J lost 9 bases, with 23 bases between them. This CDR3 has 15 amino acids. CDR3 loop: CASSHGDFLSRGQYF. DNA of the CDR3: TGTGCCAGCAGCCACGGAGACTTTCTCTCCCGCGGGCAGTACTTC.

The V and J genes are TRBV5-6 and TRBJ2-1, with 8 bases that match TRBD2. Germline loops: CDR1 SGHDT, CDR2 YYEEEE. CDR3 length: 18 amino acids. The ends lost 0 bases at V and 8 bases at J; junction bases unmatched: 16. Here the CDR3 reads CASSLAMVRGGLSDEQFF. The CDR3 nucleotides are TGTGCCAGCAGCTTGGCCATGGTCCGGGGGGGCCTGAGCGATGAGCAGTTCTTC.

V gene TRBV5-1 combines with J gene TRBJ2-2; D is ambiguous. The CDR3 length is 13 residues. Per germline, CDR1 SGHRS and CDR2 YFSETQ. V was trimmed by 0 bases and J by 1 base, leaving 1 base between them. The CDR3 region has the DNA TGCGCCAGCAGCTTGGGGAACACCGGGGAGCTGTTTTTT. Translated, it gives CASSLGNTGELFF.

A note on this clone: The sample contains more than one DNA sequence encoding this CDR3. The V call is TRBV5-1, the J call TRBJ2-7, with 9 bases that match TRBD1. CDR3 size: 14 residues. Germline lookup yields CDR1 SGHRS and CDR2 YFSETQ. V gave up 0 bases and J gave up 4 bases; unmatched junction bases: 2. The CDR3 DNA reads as TGCGCCAGCAGCTTGGCCGGGACAGGGTACGAGCAGTACTTC. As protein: CASSLAGTGYEQYF.

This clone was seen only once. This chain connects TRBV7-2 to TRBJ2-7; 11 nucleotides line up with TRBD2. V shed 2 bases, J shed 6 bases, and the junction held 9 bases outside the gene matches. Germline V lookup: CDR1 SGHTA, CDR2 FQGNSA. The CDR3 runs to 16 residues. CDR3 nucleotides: TGTGCCAGCAGCTTACACGCCCCGACTAGCGGGGCCGAGCAGTACTTC. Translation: CASSLHAPTSGAEQYF. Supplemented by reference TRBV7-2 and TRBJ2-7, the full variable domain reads GAGVSQSPSNKVTEKGKDVELRCDPISGHTALYWYRQSLGQGLEFLIYFQGNSAPDKSGLPSDRFSAERTGGSVSTLTIQRTQQEDSAVYLCASSLHAPTSGAEQYFGPGTRLTVT.

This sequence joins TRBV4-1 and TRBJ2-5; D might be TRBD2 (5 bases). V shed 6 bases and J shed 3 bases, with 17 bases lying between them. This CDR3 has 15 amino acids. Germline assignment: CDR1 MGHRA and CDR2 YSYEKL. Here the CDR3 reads CASSHSGVNEETQYF. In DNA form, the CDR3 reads TGCGCCAGCAGTCACAGCGGAGTTAACGAAGAGACCCAGTACTTC.

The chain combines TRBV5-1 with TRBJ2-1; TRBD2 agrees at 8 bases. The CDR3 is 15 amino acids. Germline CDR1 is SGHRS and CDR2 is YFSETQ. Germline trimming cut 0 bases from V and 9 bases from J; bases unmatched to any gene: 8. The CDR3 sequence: CASSLAPAGASEQFF. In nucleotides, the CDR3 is TGCGCCAGCAGCTTGGCCCCAGCGGGGGCGAGTGAGCAGTTCTTC.

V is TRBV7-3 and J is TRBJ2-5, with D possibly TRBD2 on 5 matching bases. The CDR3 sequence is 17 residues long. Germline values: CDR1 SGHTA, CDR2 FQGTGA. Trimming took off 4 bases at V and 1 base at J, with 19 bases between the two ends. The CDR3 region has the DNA TGTGCCAGCAGCTCACTCGGCCCGGCAGGAGGCCAAGAGACCCAGTACTTC. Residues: CASSSLGPAGGQETQYF.

CDR3 protein: CASSSEVNQPQHF. The CDR3, as DNA: TGTGCCAGCAGCTCAGAGGTTAATCAGCCCCAGCATTTT. The rearrangement joins TRBV7-9 to TRBJ1-5; no clear D. This CDR3 is 13 amino acids long. Trimming shortened V by 4 bases and J by 4 bases, and 8 bases separated the two germline ends. CDR1 is SEHNR, CDR2 FQNEAQ, per germline (reference sequence).

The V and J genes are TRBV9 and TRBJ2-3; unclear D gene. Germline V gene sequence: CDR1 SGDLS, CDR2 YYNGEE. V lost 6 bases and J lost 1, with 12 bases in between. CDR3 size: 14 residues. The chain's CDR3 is CASTSAGRTDTQYF. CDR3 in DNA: TGTGCCAGCACCTCTGCTGGGCGCACAGATACGCAGTATTTT.

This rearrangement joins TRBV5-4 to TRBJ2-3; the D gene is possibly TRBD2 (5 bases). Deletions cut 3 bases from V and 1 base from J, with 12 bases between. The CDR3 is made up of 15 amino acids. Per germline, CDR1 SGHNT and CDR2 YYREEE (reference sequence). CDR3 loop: CASSSRTSRTDTQYF. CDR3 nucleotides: TGTGCCAGCAGCTCGCGAACTAGTCGCACAGATACGCAGTATTTT.

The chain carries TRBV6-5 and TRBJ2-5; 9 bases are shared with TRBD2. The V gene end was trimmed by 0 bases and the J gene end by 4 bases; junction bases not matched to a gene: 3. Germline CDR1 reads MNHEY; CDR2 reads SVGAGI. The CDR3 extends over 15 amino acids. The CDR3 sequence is CASSYSPSGAETQYF. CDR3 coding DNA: TGTGCCAGCAGTTACTCGCCTAGCGGGGCAGAGACCCAGTACTTC.

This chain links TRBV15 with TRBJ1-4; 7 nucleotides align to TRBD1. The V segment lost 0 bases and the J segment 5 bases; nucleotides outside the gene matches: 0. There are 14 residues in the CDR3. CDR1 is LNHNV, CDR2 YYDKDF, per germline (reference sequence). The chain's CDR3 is CATSRDRGNEKLFF. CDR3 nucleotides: TGTGCCACCAGCAGAGACAGGGGGAATGAAAAACTGTTTTTT.

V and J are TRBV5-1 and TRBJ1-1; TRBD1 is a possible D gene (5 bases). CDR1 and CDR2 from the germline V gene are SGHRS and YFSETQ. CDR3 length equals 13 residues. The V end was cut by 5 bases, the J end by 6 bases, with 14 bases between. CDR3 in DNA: TGCGCCAGCAGTATGCTGAGGGGCGCTGAAGCTTTCTTT. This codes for CASSMLRGAEAFF.

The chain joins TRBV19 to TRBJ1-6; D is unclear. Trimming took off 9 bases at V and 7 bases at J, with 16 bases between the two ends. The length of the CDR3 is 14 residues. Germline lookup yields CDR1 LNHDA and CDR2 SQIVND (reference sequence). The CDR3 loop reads CASRGSPINSPLHF. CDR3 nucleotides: TGTGCCAGCCGCGGGAGTCCGATAAATTCACCCCTCCACTTT.

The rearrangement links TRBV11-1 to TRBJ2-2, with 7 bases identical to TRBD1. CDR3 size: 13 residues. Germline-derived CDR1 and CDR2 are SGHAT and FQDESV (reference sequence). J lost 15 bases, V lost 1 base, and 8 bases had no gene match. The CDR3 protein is CASSLGELQGLFF. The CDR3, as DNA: TGTGCCAGCAGCTTAGGGGAACTACAGGGGTTGTTTTTT.

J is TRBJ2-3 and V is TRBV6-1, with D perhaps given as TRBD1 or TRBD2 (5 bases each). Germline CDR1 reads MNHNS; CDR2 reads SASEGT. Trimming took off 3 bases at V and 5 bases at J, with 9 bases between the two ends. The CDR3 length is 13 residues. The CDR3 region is CASSEKRGDTQYF. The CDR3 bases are TGTGCCAGCAGTGAGAAGAGGGGAGATACGCAGTATTTT.

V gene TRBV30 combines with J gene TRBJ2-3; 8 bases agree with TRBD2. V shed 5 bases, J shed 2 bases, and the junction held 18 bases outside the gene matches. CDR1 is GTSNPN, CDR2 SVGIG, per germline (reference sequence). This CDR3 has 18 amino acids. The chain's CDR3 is CAWPNLGEAGAVTDTQYF. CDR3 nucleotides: TGTGCCTGGCCGAACTTGGGGGAAGCGGGGGCCGTCACAGATACGCAGTATTTT.

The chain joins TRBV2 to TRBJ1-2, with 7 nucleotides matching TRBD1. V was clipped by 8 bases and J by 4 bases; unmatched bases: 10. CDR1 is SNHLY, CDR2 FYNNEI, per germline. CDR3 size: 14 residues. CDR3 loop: CASSPGGRAYGYTF. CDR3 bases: TGTGCCAGCTCCCCAGGGGGAAGGGCCTATGGCTACACCTTC. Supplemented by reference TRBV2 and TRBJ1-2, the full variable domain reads EPEVTQTPSHQVTQMGQEVILRCVPISNHLYFYWYRQILGQKVEFLVSFYNNEISEKSEIFDDQFSVERPDGSNFTLKIRSTKLEDSAMYFCASSPGGRAYGYTFGSGTRLTVV.

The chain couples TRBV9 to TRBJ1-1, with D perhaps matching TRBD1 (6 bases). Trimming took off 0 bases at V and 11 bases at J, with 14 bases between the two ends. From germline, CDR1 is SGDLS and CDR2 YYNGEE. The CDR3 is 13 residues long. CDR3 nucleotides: TGTGCCAGCAGCGTAGCAAGAGCAGGGGCGGCTTTCTTT. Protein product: CASSVARAGAAFF.

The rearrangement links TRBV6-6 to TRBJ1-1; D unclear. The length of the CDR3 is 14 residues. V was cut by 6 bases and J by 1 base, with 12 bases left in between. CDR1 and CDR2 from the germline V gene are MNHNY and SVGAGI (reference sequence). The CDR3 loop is CASRPTERNTEAFF. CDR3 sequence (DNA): TGTGCCAGCAGGCCTACAGAAAGGAACACTGAAGCTTTCTTT.